The 10 T cell receptor beta chains listed next were all sequenced from one sample in a study of blood T cell repertoires in COVID-19. Sequencing was performed with immunoSEQ multiplex PCR; in TCRdb, only in-frame clones are kept and a portion is missing. The sample contains about 35,000 clones, 80% to 90% of which appear only once. Sequencing was performed on peripheral blood. The source is an elderly man with active COVID-19.

This chain joins TRBV5-4 and TRBJ1-4; 8 nucleotides agree with TRBD1. With 2 bases clipped from V and 5 bases from J, the junction kept 2 bases outside the gene matches. The CDR3 is 14 amino acids. Germline V lookup: CDR1 SGHNT, CDR2 YYREEE (reference sequence). The chain's CDR3 is CASSLRQGNEKLFF. CDR3 bases: TGTGCCAGCAGCTTACGACAGGGGAATGAAAAACTGTTTTTT.

The chain recombines TRBV5-1 with TRBJ1-1; a possible D gene is TRBD1 (5 bases). With 4 bases removed from V and 11 bases from J, the gap between germline ends came to 21 bases. This CDR3 is built from 14 residues. The V gene's germline CDR1 is SGHRS and CDR2 YFSETQ. CDR3 amino acids: CASSRASGTGLAFF. The DNA for the CDR3 is TGCGCCAGCAGCCGGGCTTCGGGGACGGGACTGGCTTTCTTT.

The chain recombines TRBV6-2 or TRBV6-3 with TRBJ1-1; 7 positions match TRBD1. From germline, CDR1 is MNHEY and CDR2 SVGEGT. V lost 3 bases and J lost 3; bases outside the gene matches: 16. The CDR3 contains 18 residues. CDR3 coding DNA: TGTGCCAGCAGTTATCTCCCCGACAGGGTAAGGTGGGACACTGAAGCTTTCTTT. Amino acids: CASSYLPDRVRWDTEAFF.

The genes are TRBV11-3 and TRBJ2-1; D might be TRBD1 (6 bases). CDR3 size: 13 residues. Germline V CDR1 and CDR2: SGHNT, YENEEA. V lost 5 bases to trimming and J lost 9 bases, with 14 bases between them. The CDR3: CASSLRGKGEQFF. As DNA, the CDR3 is TGTGCCAGCAGCCTAAGGGGGAAGGGTGAGCAGTTCTTC.

The rearrangement joins TRBV28 to TRBJ2-2; D might be TRBD1 (5 bases). This CDR3 spans 15 amino acids. Germline CDR1 is MDHEN and CDR2 is SYDVKM. The V end lost 9 bases, the J end lost 5 bases, and 19 bases lay between the germline ends. Written as DNA, the CDR3 is TGTGCCAGTGTTACCAGGGTGGACGGAACCGGGGAGCTGTTTTTT. Amino acids: CASVTRVDGTGELFF.

The rearrangement links TRBV25-1 to TRBJ2-7; possible D gene TRBD2, 5 bases. There are 14 residues in the CDR3. The V gene's germline CDR1 is MGHDK and CDR2 SYGVNS. V was pared by 2 bases and J by 3 bases, with 11 bases between. The CDR3: CASSERRRDYEQYF. The CDR3 DNA sequence: TGTGCCAGCAGTGAAAGGCGACGGGACTACGAGCAGTACTTC.

The rearrangement joins TRBV19 to TRBJ1-2, with 8 bases matching TRBD1. The CDR3 is 15 amino acids. V was pared by 7 bases and J by 2 bases, with 9 bases of the junction left unmatched. From germline, CDR1 is LNHDA and CDR2 SQIVND (reference sequence). DNA of the CDR3: TGTGCCAGTATTCCCTGGACAGGGTCGAACTATGGCTACACCTTC. Residues: CASIPWTGSNYGYTF.

The chain carries TRBV28 and TRBJ1-5; 8 bases are shared with TRBD1. The CDR3 covers 17 residues. With 4 bases clipped from V and 4 bases from J, the junction kept 12 bases outside the gene matches. Looked up from germline, CDR1 is MDHEN and CDR2 is SYDVKM. CDR3 DNA sequence: TGTGCCAGCAGTTCCACTTCAAGGGACAGGAAAAATCAGCCCCAGCATTTT. Its translation is CASSSTSRDRKNQPQHF.

The genes are TRBV28 and TRBJ1-5, with TRBD1 matching 7 bases. Germline V CDR1 and CDR2: MDHEN, SYDVKM. J lost 1 base, V lost 6 bases, and 12 bases had no gene match. The CDR3 has 17 residues. The CDR3 reads CASSPTTGVASNQPQHF. The CDR3 coding sequence is TGTGCCAGCAGCCCTACAACAGGGGTGGCGAGCAATCAGCCCCAGCATTTT.

Here the CDR3 DNA reads TGCGCCAGCAGCCAAGAGGACAGGGCCAGGGGTACGCAGTATTTT. This encodes CASSQEDRARGTQYF. The chain combines TRBV4-1 with TRBJ2-3; the match to TRBD1 covers 8 bases. CDR1 MGHRA and CDR2 YSYEKL come from the germline V gene. The length of the CDR3 is 15 residues. V lost 0 bases to trimming and J lost 8 bases; unmatched junction nucleotides: 7.